These T cell receptor beta chains were read from a single sample in a study of blood T cells in healthy people across ages. TCRdb passed the 5' RACE reads through MiXCR, listing each CDR3 protein once. The table has hundreds of thousands of distinct CDR3 sequences, roughly 53% seen once. Sequenced sample: blood. These receptors originate from a man in his sixties in good health. Both conserved end residues are part of each CDR3. The D gene is left open where the match is weak. The size field is filled for only some rows; it gives once, few, many or a size class.

V	D	J	size	DNA	CDR3
TRBV5-1	TRBD2	TRBJ2-3	few	TGCGCCAGCAGCTCCGGACTAGCGGGGGCCCTTAGTAATACGCAGTATTTT	CASSSGLAGALSNTQYF
TRBV7-2	.	TRBJ2-1	.	TGTGCCAGCACCCTACCCTCCTACAATGAGCAGTTCTTC	CASTLPSYNEQFF
TRBV27	.	TRBJ2-1	.	TGTGCCAGTATCGGACGCCTCTCCTACAATGAGCAGTTCTTC	CASIGRLSYNEQFF
TRBV10-3	.	TRBJ1-2	.	TGTGCCATCAGTCTCGGGGGAGGAGGTGGCTACACCTTC	CAISLGGGGGYTF
TRBV5-1	.	TRBJ2-3	few	TGCGCCAGCAGCACCCCAGGAGCAGATACGCAGTATTTT	CASSTPGADTQYF
TRBV6-5	.	TRBJ2-5	.	TGTGCCAGCAGTTACGGGGGACCGCTAGGGGGGACCCAGTACTTC	CASSYGGPLGGTQYF
TRBV2	.	TRBJ2-7	.	TGTGCCAGCAACCCGCAGGGTATATCCTACGAGCAGTACTTC	CASNPQGISYEQYF
TRBV24-1	.	TRBJ2-5	few	TGTGCCACCAGTGCCGCGGGGAGCCAAGAGACCCAGTACTTC	CATSAAGSQETQYF
TRBV6-2/TRBV6-3	.	TRBJ2-1	.	TGTGCCAGCAGTTACCCCGGGGCCAAGCAGTTCTTC	CASSYPGAKQFF
TRBV7-6	.	TRBJ1-2	.	TGTGCCAGCAGCTTACTGGCGCGCCCCGAAGGCTATGGCTACACCTTC	CASSLLARPEGYGYTF
TRBV9	.	TRBJ2-3	.	TGTGCCAGCAGCGTAGCGGTGGGGGGATCCACAGATACGCAGTATTTT	CASSVAVGGSTDTQYF
TRBV5-1	TRBD1	TRBJ2-3	once	TGCGCCAGCAGTTTCGACAGGGGGCGTTTCGGAGATACGCAGTATTTT	CASSFDRGRFGDTQYF
TRBV27	.	TRBJ2-2	.	TGTGCCACTAAGACGGGGGTGTACACCGGGGAGCTGTTTTTT	CATKTGVYTGELFF
TRBV28	TRBD1	TRBJ1-1	.	TGTGCCAGCAGCTTGACAGGGATTGGCACTGAAGCTTTCTTT	CASSLTGIGTEAFF
TRBV29-1	.	TRBJ2-5	once	TGCAGCGTTGAAGACCGGGCTATGGAGACCCAGTACTTC	CSVEDRAMETQYF
TRBV20-1	.	TRBJ2-3	many	TGCAGTGTTAAAGGGCCCATAGCGACAGATACGCAGTATTTT	CSVKGPIATDTQYF
TRBV6-6	.	TRBJ1-1	.	TGTGCCAGCAGTTACCCCCGGGAGGGCACTGAAGCTTTCTTT	CASSYPREGTEAFF